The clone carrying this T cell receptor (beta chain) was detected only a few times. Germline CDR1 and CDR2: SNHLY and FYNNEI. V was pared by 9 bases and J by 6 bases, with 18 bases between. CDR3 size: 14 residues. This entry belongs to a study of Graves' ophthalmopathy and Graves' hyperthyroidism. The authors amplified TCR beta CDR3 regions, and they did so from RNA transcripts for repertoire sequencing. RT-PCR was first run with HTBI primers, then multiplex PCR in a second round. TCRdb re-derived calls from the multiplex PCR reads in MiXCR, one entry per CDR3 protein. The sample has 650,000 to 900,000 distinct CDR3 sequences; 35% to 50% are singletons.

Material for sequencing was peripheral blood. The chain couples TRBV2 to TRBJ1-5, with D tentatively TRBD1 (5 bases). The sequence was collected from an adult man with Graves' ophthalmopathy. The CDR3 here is CASSQGTGVQPQHF. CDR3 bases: TGTGCCAGTAGTCAAGGGACGGGGGTTCAGCCCCAGCATTTT.